This is a list of T cell receptor beta chains from one sample in a study of T-cell memory formation after mild COVID-19. TCRdb passed the 5' RACE reads through MiXCR, listing each CDR3 protein once. The table shows approximately 99,000 distinct CDR3 sequences, with 18% occurring only once. The sequencing sample was made of PBMCs or a T cell subset sorted from them (not recorded which). The origin of the receptors is a man aged 18 to 29 who had mild COVID-19 (a few samples of this study predate the infection). Cell type and time point are not known. Each CDR3 is given with its conserved first and last residue. D genes are given only for firm matches. The size of a clone is reported for some rows only, either as once, few or many, or as a class for expanded clones.

j_call,d_call,clone_size,v_call,cdr3_aa,cdr3_nt
TRBJ2-5,TRBD2,NA,TRBV9,CASSVDLAAQETQYF,TGTGCCAGCAGCGTAGATCTAGCGGCCCAAGAGACCCAGTACTTC
TRBJ1-3,NA,NA,TRBV6-5,CASSGSFGPGNTIYF,TGTGCCAGCAGTGGAAGTTTTGGCCCCGGAAACACCATATATTTT
TRBJ1-2,TRBD1,few,TRBV7-3,CASSRDRDGGYTF,TGTGCCAGCAGCCGAGACAGGGACGGTGGCTACACCTTC
TRBJ1-3,NA,NA,TRBV4-3,CASSATLGSGNTIYF,TGCGCCAGCAGCGCCACGCTGGGCTCTGGAAACACCATATATTTT
TRBJ2-7,NA,few,TRBV7-9,CASNVGGEEQYF,TGTGCCAGCAACGTAGGGGGTGAAGAGCAGTACTTC
TRBJ2-2,NA,NA,TRBV7-3,CASRDTATGELFF,TGTGCCAGCCGGGACACAGCCACCGGGGAGCTGTTTTTT
TRBJ1-5,NA,few,TRBV7-9,CASSRGAGQPQHF,TGTGCCAGCAGCCGGGGGGCCGGTCAGCCCCAGCATTTT
TRBJ1-2,NA,NA,TRBV12-3/TRBV12-4,CASSTPGTNYGYTF,TGTGCCAGCAGCACCCCAGGGACCAACTATGGCTACACCTTC
TRBJ1-2,NA,NA,TRBV6-5,CASSWGAEANYGYPF,TGTGCCAGCAGTTGGGGCGCGGAAGCTAACTATGGCTACCCCTTC
TRBJ2-1,NA,NA,TRBV7-8,CASSLGTATYNEQFF,TGTGCCAGCAGCTTAGGGACAGCCACCTACAATGAGCAGTTCTTC
TRBJ2-3,NA,NA,TRBV20-1,CSARLVVGTDTQYF,TGCAGTGCTCGCTTAGTGGTTGGCACAGATACGCAGTATTTT
TRBJ1-2,NA,NA,TRBV20-1,CSAREGVHGYTF,TGCAGTGCTAGAGAAGGGGTCCATGGCTACACCTTC
TRBJ2-7,TRBD1,NA,TRBV20-1,CSAKWDRGYEQYF,TGCAGTGCTAAATGGGACAGGGGTTACGAGCAGTACTTC
TRBJ2-2,TRBD1,NA,TRBV15,CATSRGQGPGELFF,TGTGCCACCAGCAGGGGACAGGGGCCCGGGGAGCTGTTTTTT
TRBJ2-1,NA,few,TRBV11-2,CASSLSFTGTDEQFF,TGTGCCAGCAGTTTGTCCTTCACAGGGACGGATGAGCAGTTCTTC
TRBJ2-7,NA,many,TRBV7-8,CASSEGPSYEQYF,TGTGCCAGCAGCGAGGGACCCTCCTACGAGCAGTACTTC
TRBJ1-3,TRBD1,few,TRBV28,CASTKQGASGNTIYF,TGTGCCAGCACGAAACAGGGGGCCTCTGGAAACACCATATATTTT
TRBJ2-7,TRBD1,NA,TRBV11-1,CASSPFRQGRAYEQYF,TGTGCCAGCAGTCCCTTCCGACAGGGGAGAGCCTACGAGCAGTACTTC
TRBJ2-7,TRBD2,NA,TRBV10-3,CAISTGQRLAGGEEQYF,TGTGCCATCAGTACGGGACAGAGACTAGCGGGGGGCGAAGAGCAGTACTTC
TRBJ1-4,NA,NA,TRBV27,CATRRASTNEKLFF,TGTGCCACCAGGCGGGCCTCAACTAATGAAAAACTGTTTTTT
TRBJ1-2,TRBD1,NA,TRBV20-1,CSASLVHEGASGYTF,TGCAGTGCTAGTTTGGTTCACGAGGGGGCCTCTGGCTACACCTTC
TRBJ1-2,NA,NA,TRBV29-1,CSVEPRLADYGYTF,TGCAGCGTTGAGCCCAGGCTAGCTGACTATGGCTACACCTTC
TRBJ2-7,TRBD2,NA,TRBV11-1,CASSPATSGAEQYF,TGTGCCAGCAGCCCAGCCACTAGCGGTGCCGAGCAGTACTTC
TRBJ1-2,NA,NA,TRBV5-1,CASSSTENYGYTF,TGCGCCAGCAGCTCGACAGAGAACTATGGCTACACCTTC
TRBJ1-3,NA,few,TRBV4-1,CASSQDSGNTIYF,TGCGCCAGCAGCCAAGATTCTGGAAACACCATATATTTT
TRBJ2-5,TRBD2,NA,TRBV7-2,CASSFSGGVPGAQYF,TGTGCCAGCAGCTTCAGCGGGGGGGTTCCGGGCGCCCAGTACTTC
TRBJ1-2,NA,NA,TRBV7-2,CASSPQNYGYTF,TGTGCCAGCAGCCCCCAGAACTATGGCTACACCTTC